This TCR beta chain was identified in a study of T cells in Graves' hyperthyroidism and ophthalmopathy. In this sample, this clonotype turned up a few times. RNA transcripts provided the source from which TCR beta CDR3 regions were amplified. TCR CDR3 underwent first-round RT-PCR with the HTBI primer set. TCRdb itself ran the multiplex PCR reads through MiXCR, one entry per CDR3 protein. The repertoire has 550,000 to 600,000 distinct CDR3 sequences, more than 13% of them found once; the top ten carry less than 9%. With 0 bases removed from V and 0 bases from J, the gap between germline ends came to 13 bases. The germline CDR1 and CDR2 sequences are SGDLS and YYNGEE. This CDR3 comprises 17 residues.

V is TRBV9 and J is TRBJ2-1, with D maybe TRBD2 (5 bases). This clonotype was obtained from a woman aged 18-35 years with Graves' ophthalmopathy. Sequenced sample: blood. The CDR3 is CASSVDVGASSYNEQFF. CDR3 DNA sequence: TGTGCCAGCAGCGTAGATGTGGGAGCGAGCTCCTACAATGAGCAGTTCTTC. Supplemented by reference TRBV9 and TRBJ2-1, the full variable domain reads DSGVTQTPKHLITATGQRVTLRCSPRSGDLSVYWYQQSLDQGLQFLIQYYNGEERAKGNILERFSAQQFPDLHSELNLSSLELGDSALYFCASSVDVGASSYNEQFFGPGTRLTVL.